A selection of T cell receptor beta chains follows, all from one sample in a study of pediatric ulcerative colitis. The repertoire was sequenced with immunoSEQ multiplex PCR; TCRdb's copy has only in-frame clones and lacks some. This table has 12,000 to 15,000 clones, about 90% appearing once. The sequenced sample consisted of blood. The receptors stem from a boy between 5 and 17 years old with moderate ulcerative colitis. The CDR3 runs from the conserved cysteine through the conserved F or W. A D gene is named only where the DNA matches it firmly. Expanded clones are given a class, and other clones once, few, many or no size at all.

TGTGCCAGCAGTTATCTGGGGGACTCCTACGAGCAGTACTTC | CASSYLGDSYEQYF | TRBV6-5 | NA | TRBJ2-7 | NA
TGCGCCAGCAGCTTGGGCGGGAACACCGGGGAGCTGTTTTTT | CASSLGGNTGELFF | TRBV5-1 | NA | TRBJ2-2 | once
TGTGCCAGCACCCCCAGAATTGGGGACCTCAATGAGCAGTTCTTC | CASTPRIGDLNEQFF | TRBV28 | NA | TRBJ2-1 | NA
TGCGCCAGCAGCTCGTACAGTGGGAACATTCAGTACTTC | CASSSYSGNIQYF | TRBV4-3 | NA | TRBJ2-4 | NA
TGTGCCAGCAGCTCAGAAGGTTCGAATGAGCAGTTCTTC | CASSSEGSNEQFF | TRBV11-3 | NA | TRBJ2-1 | NA
TGTGCCAGCAGCCCGAGGGGGAATGAAGCTTTCTTT | CASSPRGNEAFF | TRBV7-9 | NA | TRBJ1-1 | medium-sized
TGTGCCTGGACGCCTGCTGCGGGGCCCTACAATGAGCAGTTCTTC | CAWTPAAGPYNEQFF | TRBV30 | NA | TRBJ2-1 | NA
TGTGCCAGCTCAGCGGACTATAATCAGCCCCAGCATTTT | CASSADYNQPQHF | TRBV18 | NA | TRBJ1-5 | NA
TGTGCCAGCAGCTTAGACCCAGGGACTGAAGCTTTCTTT | CASSLDPGTEAFF | TRBV7-9 | NA | TRBJ1-1 | NA
TGTGCCTGGAGTGTACCGGTGGGGACAGTCTACAATGAGCAGTTCTTC | CAWSVPVGTVYNEQFF | TRBV30 | TRBD1 | TRBJ2-1 | NA
TGTGCCTGGAGTGTAACGTTCTCAGGGGACTACACCTTC | CAWSVTFSGDYTF | TRBV30 | NA | TRBJ1-2 | once
TGTGCCAGCAGCCGGCACGACAGCCTTGGGACCCAGTACTTC | CASSRHDSLGTQYF | TRBV11-3 | NA | TRBJ2-5 | NA
TGTGCCAGCAGCTTGGGAGCGGGAGGAGGGTTTTACAATGAGCAGTTCTTC | CASSLGAGGGFYNEQFF | TRBV5-4 | TRBD2 | TRBJ2-1 | NA
TGTGCCAGCAGCGTAGAAGGGAACACTGAAGCTTTCTTT | CASSVEGNTEAFF | TRBV9 | NA | TRBJ1-1 | NA
TGTGCCAGCAGCTTTGGGAGCTACGAGCAGTACTTC | CASSFGSYEQYF | TRBV7-9 | NA | TRBJ2-7 | NA
TGTGCCAGCAGCTTCGCGGAAACTGAAGCTTTCTTT | CASSFAETEAFF | TRBV7-9 | NA | TRBJ1-1 | NA
TGCGCCAGCAGCCAAGAGACAGGGGCCGTCTACGAGCAGTACTTC | CASSQETGAVYEQYF | TRBV4-3 | TRBD1 | TRBJ2-7 | NA
TGTGCCAGCAGCCCGGACTGGCAGCATGGCTACGAGCAGTACTTC | CASSPDWQHGYEQYF | TRBV28 | NA | TRBJ2-7 | NA
TGTGCCAGCAGCTCCTGGGGGGGAAACATTCAGTACTTC | CASSSWGGNIQYF | TRBV9 | TRBD2 | TRBJ2-4 | NA
TGTGCCAGCAGTGACCTGGGGGTCGACTATGGCTACACCTTC | CASSDLGVDYGYTF | TRBV2 | NA | TRBJ1-2 | once
TGTGCCAGCGGGAGGGGTAGGAACAATGAGCAGTTCTTC | CASGRGRNNEQFF | TRBV2 | TRBD2 | TRBJ2-1 | NA
TGCGCCAGCAGCTTGGCGTTAATAGGCACTGAAGCTTTCTTT | CASSLALIGTEAFF | TRBV5-1 | NA | TRBJ1-1 | NA
TGTGCCAGTAGTCCGGGACTAGCGGGAATTCCCGTCAATGAGCAGTTCTTC | CASSPGLAGIPVNEQFF | TRBV19 | TRBD2 | TRBJ2-1 | NA
TGTGCCAGCTCACCCGTCGACAGGGGGCCTGACTATGGCTACACCTTC | CASSPVDRGPDYGYTF | TRBV18 | TRBD1 | TRBJ1-2 | few
TGTGCCAGCAGGCCCGGACAGTCCTACGAGCAGTACTTC | CASRPGQSYEQYF | TRBV28 | NA | TRBJ2-7 | NA
TGTGCCAGTACCCCAGAGGGAATTCAAGGGAGTACGCAGTATTTT | CASTPEGIQGSTQYF | TRBV19 | NA | TRBJ2-3 | once
TGTGCCAGCAGTTTTCCGGGACAGGGAAATCAGCCCCAGCATTTT | CASSFPGQGNQPQHF | TRBV28 | TRBD1 | TRBJ1-5 | once
TGTGCCAGCAGCCTTAGCGGCTCAGGGTCTGACTATGGCTACACCTTC | CASSLSGSGSDYGYTF | TRBV7-8 | NA | TRBJ1-2 | NA
TGTGCCAGCCAGGGCGCCGGGGAGCAGTTCTTC | CASQGAGEQFF | TRBV2 | NA | TRBJ2-1 | once
TGTGCCAGCAGCTTCGCAAGCCCCGGGACTAGCTTTCTCGAGCAGTACTTC | CASSFASPGTSFLEQYF | TRBV11-3 | TRBD2 | TRBJ2-7 | NA
TGCGCCAGCAGCTTTGGCCTAGCGGGAGAGAAGATCTACGAGCAGTACTTC | CASSFGLAGEKIYEQYF | TRBV5-1 | TRBD2 | TRBJ2-7 | NA
TGTGCCAGCAGCCGAACAGCCTACTCCTACAATGAGCAGTTCTTC | CASSRTAYSYNEQFF | TRBV7-2 | NA | TRBJ2-1 | NA
TGTGCCAGTAGTTCCGCCGCAGGTTCAGCCAAAAACATTCAGTACTTC | CASSSAAGSAKNIQYF | TRBV19 | NA | TRBJ2-4 | NA
TGTGCCAGCAGCCAAGATCTTGGGGGAGAGACCCAGTACTTC | CASSQDLGGETQYF | TRBV4-2 | NA | TRBJ2-5 | NA
TGTGCCAGCAGCTTAGGGACAGGATCCTCCTACGAGCAGTACTTC | CASSLGTGSSYEQYF | TRBV7-2 | TRBD1 | TRBJ2-7 | NA
TGCAGCGTTGGGAGGACAGGGGGCTCCGCAGATACGCAGTATTTT | CSVGRTGGSADTQYF | TRBV29-1 | TRBD1 | TRBJ2-3 | NA
TGTGCCAGTTATGGAGGGGGGGGGTTCGCTGAAGCTTTCTTT | CASYGGGGFAEAFF | TRBV6-5 | NA | TRBJ1-1 | NA
TGTGCCAGCAGTTTTATTTTCCAGGGGTCCTCCTACGAGCAGTACTTC | CASSFIFQGSSYEQYF | TRBV27 | NA | TRBJ2-7 | NA
TGTGCCAGCAGCAAAAGACAGGATGAAAAACTGTTTTTT | CASSKRQDEKLFF | TRBV7-9 | NA | TRBJ1-4 | NA
TGTGCCAGCAGCATAGGACTAGCGGTAACAGATACGCAGTATTTT | CASSIGLAVTDTQYF | TRBV7-2 | TRBD2 | TRBJ2-3 | NA
TGTGCCAGCAGTGGGAGGGACACCGTTTTGTACGAGCAGTACTTC | CASSGRDTVLYEQYF | TRBV2 | NA | TRBJ2-7 | few
TGTGCCACCAGCAGAGGACGGGAACCCTACAATGAGCAGTTCTTC | CATSRGREPYNEQFF | TRBV15 | NA | TRBJ2-1 | NA
TGCGCCAGCAGCTTGGCCGAAGGGACGGTCGGTGGCTACACCTTC | CASSLAEGTVGGYTF | TRBV5-1 | NA | TRBJ1-2 | NA
TGTGCCAGTAGTATCGGGGGACGGATCTACGAGCAGTACTTC | CASSIGGRIYEQYF | TRBV19 | NA | TRBJ2-7 | NA
TGTGCCAGCAGTTCTTGGGGGGGACTGGCCTATGGCTACACCTTC | CASSSWGGLAYGYTF | TRBV6-5 | NA | TRBJ1-2 | NA
TGTGCCAGCAGACCGTCGGGGGGAATCCACAATGAGCAGTTCTTC | CASRPSGGIHNEQFF | TRBV6-5 | TRBD2 | TRBJ2-1 | NA
TGCGCCAGTAGTCTCTCGGCCGAAAACGAGCAGTACTTC | CASSLSAENEQYF | TRBV5-1 | NA | TRBJ2-7 | NA
TGTGCCAGCAGCTTAGTTGGTGAAAAACTGTTTTTT | CASSLVGEKLFF | TRBV11-2 | NA | TRBJ1-4 | NA
TGCGCCAGCAGTCCGGGCGGGAGAGGGAATGAGCAGTTCTTC | CASSPGGRGNEQFF | TRBV10-1 | TRBD2 | TRBJ2-1 | NA
TGTGCCAGCAGCTTCCTAGCGGGAGGGGGCAATGAGCAGTTCTTC | CASSFLAGGGNEQFF | TRBV7-6 | TRBD2 | TRBJ2-1 | NA
TGTGCCAGCAGCCGGGACAGGGAGCGCCCCACAGATACGCAGTATTTT | CASSRDRERPTDTQYF | TRBV7-3 | TRBD1 | TRBJ2-3 | NA
TGTGCCAGTAGTATAATTGGAGGAAGAGAGACCCAGTACTTC | CASSIIGGRETQYF | TRBV19 | NA | TRBJ2-5 | NA